This TCR beta chain was profiled in a study of beta chain features in type 1 diabetes. TCRB transcripts that were expressed got sequenced, as all of the isolated RNA had been reverse transcribed. Sequenced by immunoSEQ multiplex PCR; TCRdb stores in-frame clones only, minus some. The data hold some 250,000 clones, with roughly 11% observed a single time. V lost 5 bases, J lost 4 bases, and 6 bases stayed unmatched. The germline gives CDR1 SGHTA, CDR2 FQGNSA. The CDR3 totals 16 residues. Study-level findings and limits: A pattern of fewer insertions and more deletions at VDJ junctions was seen in type 1 diabetes patients. Comparison showed that naive, central memory and Treg TCRB repertoires appeared more similar among patients than among healthy donors. Shortening that was moderate but significant affected the TCRB CDR3s of Type 1 diabetes patients in all four CD4+ subsets.

Based on CD45RO/CCR7/CD25/CD127/CD95/CD27, CD4+ regulatory, stem cell-like memory, naive and central memory cells were sorted. Over 95% purity was reached by all sorted populations. Points on this clone: What it binds is not known.

This chain uses TRBV7-2 with TRBJ2-1, with TRBD2 matching 12 bases. The receptor comes from a man aged 25-40 years with type 1 diabetes. Sample: naive CD4+ T cells from blood. The CDR3 loop is CASSRPLAGGYNEQFF. CDR3 nucleotides: TGTGCCAGCAGCAGACCGCTAGCGGGGGGGTACAATGAGCAGTTCTTC.